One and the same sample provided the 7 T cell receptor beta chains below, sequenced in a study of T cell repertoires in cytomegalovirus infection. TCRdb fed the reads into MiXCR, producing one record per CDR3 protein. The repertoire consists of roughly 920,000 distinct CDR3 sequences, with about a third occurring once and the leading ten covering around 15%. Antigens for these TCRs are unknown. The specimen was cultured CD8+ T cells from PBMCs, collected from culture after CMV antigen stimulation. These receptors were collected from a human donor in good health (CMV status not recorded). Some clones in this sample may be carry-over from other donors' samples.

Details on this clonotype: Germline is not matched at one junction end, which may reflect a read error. The CDR3 DNA reads TGTGCCAGCAGTAGGACAGTGGCAGGCACAGATGCGCATTATTTT. Translating gives CASSRTVAGTDAHYF. The rearrangement joins TRBV27 to TRBJ2-3; possible D gene TRBD1, 6 bases. The CDR3 spans 15 residues. Germline-derived CDR1 and CDR2 are MNHEY and SMNVEV (reference sequence).

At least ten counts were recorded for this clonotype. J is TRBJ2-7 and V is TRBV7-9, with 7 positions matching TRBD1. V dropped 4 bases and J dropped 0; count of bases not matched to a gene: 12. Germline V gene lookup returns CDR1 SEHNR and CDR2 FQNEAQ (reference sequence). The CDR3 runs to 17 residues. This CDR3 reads CASSSTVQGTSSYEQYF. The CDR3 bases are TGTGCCAGCAGCTCTACCGTACAGGGGACCAGCTCCTACGAGCAGTACTTC.

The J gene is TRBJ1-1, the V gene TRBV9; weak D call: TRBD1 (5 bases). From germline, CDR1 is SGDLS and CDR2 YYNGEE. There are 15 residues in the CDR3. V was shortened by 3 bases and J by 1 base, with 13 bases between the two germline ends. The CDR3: CASSDAGTGNTEAFF. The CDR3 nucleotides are TGTGCCAGCAGCGATGCCGGGACGGGGAACACTGAAGCTTTCTTT.

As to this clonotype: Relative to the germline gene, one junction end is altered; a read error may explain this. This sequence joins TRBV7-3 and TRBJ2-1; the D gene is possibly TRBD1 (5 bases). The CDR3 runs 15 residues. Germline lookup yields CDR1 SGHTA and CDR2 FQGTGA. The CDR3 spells CASSSQGGPYIEQFF. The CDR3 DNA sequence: TGTGCCAGCAGCTCGCAGGGTGGGCCATACATTGAGCAGTTCTTC. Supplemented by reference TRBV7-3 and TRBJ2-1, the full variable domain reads GAGVSQTPSNKVTEKGKYVELRCDPISGHTALYWYRQSLGQGPEFLIYFQGTGAADDSGLPNDRFFAVRPEGSVSTLKIQRTERGDSAVYLCASSSQGGPYIEQFFGPGTRLTVL.

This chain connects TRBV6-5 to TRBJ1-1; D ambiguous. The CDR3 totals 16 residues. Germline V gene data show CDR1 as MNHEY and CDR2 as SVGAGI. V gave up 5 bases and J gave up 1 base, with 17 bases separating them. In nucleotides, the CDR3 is TGTGCCAGCAGTGTAAGTCTCCCCCCCACGAACACTGAAGCTTTCTTT. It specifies CASSVSLPPTNTEAFF.

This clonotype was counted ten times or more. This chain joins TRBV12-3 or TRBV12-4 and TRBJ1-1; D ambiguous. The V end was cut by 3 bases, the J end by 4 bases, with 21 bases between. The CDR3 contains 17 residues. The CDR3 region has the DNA TGTGCCAGCAGTTTGGGGATTCCTATCAGCGGGAGCACTGAAGCTTTCTTT. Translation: CASSLGIPISGSTEAFF.

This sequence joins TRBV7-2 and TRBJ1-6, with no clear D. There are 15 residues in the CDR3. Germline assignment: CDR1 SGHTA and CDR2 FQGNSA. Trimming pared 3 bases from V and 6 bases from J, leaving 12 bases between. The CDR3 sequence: CASSLSYPFNSPLHF. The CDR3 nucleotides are TGTGCCAGCAGCTTGAGCTACCCCTTTAATTCACCCCTCCACTTT.